Each of the 28 T cell receptor beta chains below was sequenced from the same sample in a study of T cell changes during pregnancy in multiple sclerosis. Generated by immunoSEQ multiplex PCR, the TCRdb table keeps only in-frame clones and is missing some. The sample has about 32,000 clones, 89% seen once. The sample in question was CD8+ T cells from peripheral blood mononuclear cells, obtained in the third trimester of pregnancy. Every receptor here comes from a female donor with multiple sclerosis, enrolled in a pregnancy study.

The V gene is TRBV7-9, the J gene TRBJ2-6; no clear D. Germline CDR1 is SEHNR and CDR2 is FQNEAQ (reference sequence). The CDR3 totals 16 residues. V was trimmed by 0 bases and J by 0 bases, leaving 6 bases between them. This CDR3 is CASSLARNSGANVLTF. The CDR3 bases are TGTGCCAGCAGCTTAGCCAGGAACTCTGGGGCCAACGTCCTGACTTTC.

CDR3 nucleotides: TGTGCCATCAGTGAGTCGAAAACGGGGACCTACGAGCAGTACTTC. Amino acids: CAISESKTGTYEQYF. The chain uses TRBV10-3 and TRBJ2-7; a weak D match, TRBD2 (5 bases). The germline CDR1 and CDR2 sequences are ENHRY and SYGVKD. The CDR3 loop spans 15 amino acids. V lost 0 bases to trimming and J lost 2 bases, with 11 bases between them.

The chain employs TRBV18 and TRBJ2-7; TRBD2 matches 11 bases. Germline lookup yields CDR1 KGHSH and CDR2 LQKENI. V gave up 1 base and J gave up 3 bases; unmatched junction bases: 2. The CDR3 covers 15 residues. The CDR3 reads CASSPLLAGGYEQYF. CDR3 DNA: TGTGCCAGCTCACCACTCCTAGCGGGAGGCTACGAGCAGTACTTC.

V is TRBV6-1 and J is TRBJ2-7, with a possible D match to TRBD1 (6 bases). Trimming removed 3 bases from V and 1 base from J, with 16 bases in between. The V gene's germline CDR1 is MNHNS and CDR2 SASEGT. This CDR3 comprises 16 residues. CDR3 loop: CASSDTWTDLSYEQYF. CDR3 coding DNA: TGTGCCAGCAGTGATACCTGGACAGATCTTTCCTACGAGCAGTACTTC.

V usage is TRBV14 and J usage is TRBJ2-1; 7 bases line up with TRBD2. V shed 6 bases, J shed 9 bases, and the junction held 17 bases outside the gene matches. Germline-derived CDR1 and CDR2 are SGHDN and FVKESK. The CDR3 length is 16 residues. The CDR3 coding sequence is TGTGCCAGCAGTCAAATCAGCGGGGCCCCACCGAGTGAGCAGTTCTTC. Protein: CASSQISGAPPSEQFF.

This clone is a singleton in its sample. CDR3 sequence (DNA): TGTGCCAGCTCCGGACAGGCCGATAGGGATCAGCCCCAGCATTTT. Protein: CASSGQADRDQPQHF. The genes are TRBV18 and TRBJ1-5; 7 bases match TRBD1. J was trimmed by 5 bases and V by 6 bases; bases with no gene match: 10. The CDR3 is 15 amino acids. CDR1 and CDR2 (germline): KGHSH, LQKENI.

The rearrangement links TRBV28 to TRBJ1-4, with a possible D match to TRBD1 (5 bases). Germline V CDR1 and CDR2: MDHEN, SYDVKM. Trimming took off 3 bases at V and 1 base at J, with 15 bases between the two ends. This CDR3 is 17 amino acids long. CDR3 amino acids: CASSLGEGRRTNEKLFF. In DNA, the CDR3 is TGTGCCAGCAGTTTGGGGGAGGGGCGCAGAACTAATGAAAAACTGTTTTTT.

The gene calls are TRBV6-4 and TRBJ2-1; 12 positions agree with TRBD1. The germline V gene has CDR1 MRHNA and CDR2 SNTAGT. Unmatched junction bases numbered 4, after V lost 4 bases and J lost 9 bases. The CDR3 loop spans 14 amino acids. In nucleotides, the CDR3 is TGTGCCAGCAGTGGGGGACAGGGGGCCGTTGAGCAGTTCTTC. Protein: CASSGGQGAVEQFF.

The chain employs TRBV4-2 and TRBJ2-3; the match to TRBD2 covers 16 bases. With 3 bases clipped from V and 3 bases from J, the junction kept 9 bases outside the gene matches. CDR3 length: 19 residues. Germline values: CDR1 LGHNA, CDR2 YNFKEQ. CDR3 loop: CASSHHGGGLAGGTDTQYF. DNA of the CDR3: TGTGCCAGCAGCCACCACGGGGGGGGACTAGCGGGAGGGACAGATACGCAGTATTTT.

The chain employs TRBV6-1 and TRBJ1-1, with TRBD1 as a possible D gene (5 bases). The CDR3 has 16 residues. Per the germline V gene, CDR1 is MNHNS and CDR2 is SASEGT. The ends were cut back, 4 bases at V and 0 bases at J, with 15 bases in the middle. CDR3 sequence (DNA): TGTGCCAGCAGTGGGGGGGGGAGTGGGATGAACACTGAAGCTTTCTTT. Protein: CASSGGGSGMNTEAFF.

The V gene is TRBV15, the J gene TRBJ2-7; 11 bases align to TRBD1. This CDR3 is built from 14 residues. The V segment lost 8 bases and the J segment 3 bases; nucleotides outside the gene matches: 6. Germline loops: CDR1 LNHNV, CDR2 YYDKDF (reference sequence). CDR3: CATAPGTGGYEQYF. For the CDR3, the DNA is TGTGCCACCGCCCCCGGGACAGGGGGCTACGAGCAGTACTTC. Combining the CDR3 with reference TRBV15 and TRBJ2-7 gives the whole variable domain DAMVIQNPRYQVTQFGKPVTLSCSQTLNHNVMYWYQQKSSQAPKLLFHYYDKDFNNEADTPDNFQSRRPNTSFCFLDIRSPGLGDTAMYLCATAPGTGGYEQYFGPGTRLTVT.

The V and J genes are TRBV27 and TRBJ2-5; TRBD2 matches 8 bases. The CDR3 extends over 16 amino acids. After removal of 4 bases from V and 4 bases from J, the junction contained 11 bases not matched to a gene. Germline assignment: CDR1 MNHEY and CDR2 SMNVEV (reference sequence). CDR3: CASSSSPGLGGETQYF. Written as DNA, the CDR3 is TGTGCCAGCAGTTCCTCACCGGGACTAGGAGGAGAGACCCAGTACTTC.

The chain employs TRBV9 and TRBJ2-7; 7 bases align to TRBD1. The CDR3 consists of 15 residues. Per germline, CDR1 SGDLS and CDR2 YYNGEE. The V segment lost 0 bases and the J segment 2 bases; nucleotides outside the gene matches: 5. This CDR3 reads CASSVGSRGPYEQYF. DNA for the CDR3: TGTGCCAGCAGCGTAGGGTCGAGGGGGCCCTACGAGCAGTACTTC.

The V gene is TRBV6-4, the J gene TRBJ2-3; 7 bases match TRBD2. CDR3 length equals 14 residues. The germline V gene has CDR1 MRHNA and CDR2 SNTAGT. V was clipped by 3 bases and J by 4 bases; unmatched bases: 4. This CDR3 reads CASSERGDADTQYF. The CDR3, as DNA: TGTGCCAGCAGTGAACGGGGGGACGCAGATACGCAGTATTTT.

This clone was observed once. Here the CDR3 DNA reads TGTGCCAGCAGTAGGGACAGGGGTTTGTCTGGGGCCAACGTCCTGACTTTC. Residues: CASSRDRGLSGANVLTF. This sequence joins TRBV7-9 and TRBJ2-6, with 10 bases identical to TRBD1. With 6 bases clipped from V and 1 base from J, the junction kept 6 bases outside the gene matches. Germline CDR1 is SEHNR and CDR2 is FQNEAQ (reference sequence). The CDR3 runs 17 residues.

This chain links TRBV7-3 with TRBJ1-1; tentative D call: TRBD1 (5 bases). Trimming shortened V by 0 bases and J by 5 bases, and 10 bases separated the two germline ends. This CDR3 is 14 amino acids long. In germline, CDR1 is SGHTA, CDR2 FQGTGA. This chain's CDR3 is CASSLTGRGTEAFF. CDR3 coding DNA: TGTGCCAGCAGCTTAACGGGGCGGGGGACTGAAGCTTTCTTT.

The V gene is TRBV27, the J gene TRBJ2-7; D is ambiguous. Germline loops: CDR1 MNHEY, CDR2 SMNVEV (reference sequence). CDR3 length equals 13 residues. The V end lost 4 bases, the J end lost 6 bases, and 13 bases lay between the germline ends. The CDR3 spells CASSSGPLGEQYF. Written as DNA, the CDR3 is TGTGCCAGCAGTTCTGGTCCGCTCGGCGAGCAGTACTTC.

This chain links TRBV5-1 with TRBJ2-1, with D maybe TRBD1 (6 bases). This CDR3 has 11 residues. The germline V gene encodes CDR1 SGHRS and CDR2 YFSETQ. The V gene lost 5 bases and the J gene lost 7 bases, with 7 bases spanning the gap. CDR3 sequence reads: CASSQGNEQFF. The CDR3 coding sequence is TGCGCCAGCAGTCAGGGGAATGAGCAGTTCTTC.

The chain employs TRBV7-9 and TRBJ2-7, with 12 bases identical to TRBD2. This CDR3 is 17 amino acids long. CDR1 is SEHNR, CDR2 FQNEAQ, per germline (reference sequence). With 5 bases clipped from V and 3 bases from J, the junction kept 11 bases outside the gene matches. In nucleotides, the CDR3 is TGTGCCAGCAGCCCCGGACTAGCGGGGACTAAAGGCTACGAGCAGTACTTC. Protein: CASSPGLAGTKGYEQYF.

The V and J genes are TRBV27 and TRBJ2-6, with no clear D. The CDR3 has 13 amino acids. CDR1 is MNHEY, CDR2 SMNVEV, per germline (reference sequence). The V gene lost 6 bases and the J gene lost 4 bases, with 7 bases spanning the gap. The DNA of the CDR3 is TGTGCCAGCAGCGCGCCAGGGGCCAACGTCCTGACTTTC. Its translation: CASSAPGANVLTF. Full variable domain (remainder filled in from reference TRBV27 and TRBJ2-6): EAQVTQNPRYLITVTGKKLTVTCSQNMNHEYMSWYRQDPGLGLRQIYYSMNVEVTDKGDVPEGYKVSRKEKRNFPLILESPSPNQTSLYFCASSAPGANVLTFGAGSRLTVL.

The chain is built from TRBV19 and TRBJ1-1; D remains unclear. Trimming left V 8 bases short and J 1 base short, with 17 bases between. This CDR3 comprises 15 residues. Germline V gives CDR1 LNHDA, CDR2 SQIVND (reference sequence). CDR3 sequence (DNA): TGTGCCAGTTCTAAAGGAAGAACTAAGAACACTGAAGCTTTCTTT. Amino acids: CASSKGRTKNTEAFF.

V is TRBV4-2 and J is TRBJ2-2; 7 positions match TRBD2. The V and J ends lost 0 bases and 1 base, in that order; junction bases with no gene match: 5. Germline-derived CDR1 and CDR2 are LGHNA and YNFKEQ. CDR3 length: 17 amino acids. In DNA form, the CDR3 reads TGTGCCAGCAGCCAAGATTTGTCTAGCGGGAACACCGGGGAGCTGTTTTTT. The encoded protein is CASSQDLSSGNTGELFF.

This chain connects TRBV9 to TRBJ2-7; a possible D gene is TRBD2 (6 bases). This CDR3 is 15 amino acids long. Germline assignment: CDR1 SGDLS and CDR2 YYNGEE. Trimming removed 0 bases at V and 0 bases at J, with 10 bases between. The DNA of the CDR3 is TGTGCCAGCAGCGTAGGGGACTTAAGCTCCTACGAGCAGTACTTC. Its protein is CASSVGDLSSYEQYF.

The chain has TRBV27 and TRBJ1-5; 7 positions match TRBD1. The CDR3 totals 15 residues. From germline, CDR1 is MNHEY and CDR2 SMNVEV (reference sequence). J lost 0 bases, V lost 5 bases, and 4 bases had no gene match. CDR3 sequence (DNA): TGTGCCAGCAGTCTACACAGGGGTAGCAATCAGCCCCAGCATTTT. Protein product: CASSLHRGSNQPQHF.

Comments on this clone: Other DNA sequences of this sample code for an identical CDR3. The V gene is TRBV27, the J gene TRBJ1-5; D gene unclear. V dropped 0 bases and J dropped 0 bases, with 6 bases sitting between them. This CDR3 is 15 amino acids long. Germline CDR1 is MNHEY and CDR2 is SMNVEV (reference sequence). The CDR3 DNA reads TGTGCCAGCAGTTTATCGAGCTATAGCAATCAGCCCCAGCATTTT. Protein product: CASSLSSYSNQPQHF.

A note on this clone: The germline gene is not matched at one end of the junction; a read error may be the cause. The CDR3 nucleotides read TGTGCCAGCAGCGAAGGCCCAGTTTACAATGAGCAGTTCTTC. This sequence encodes CASSEGPVYNEQFF. V and J are TRBV6-1 and TRBJ2-1; D is undetermined. CDR1 and CDR2 from the germline V gene are MNHNS and SASEGT. CDR3 length equals 14 residues.

The V and J genes are TRBV27 and TRBJ2-2; D gene unclear. With 0 bases removed from V and 8 bases from J, the gap between germline ends came to 10 bases. Per the germline V gene, CDR1 is MNHEY and CDR2 is SMNVEV (reference sequence). The CDR3 loop spans 14 amino acids. The CDR3 DNA reads TGTGCCAGCAGTTTATCGAGGTCGAGTGGGGAGCTGTTTTTT. Translated, it gives CASSLSRSSGELFF.

The genes are TRBV7-9 and TRBJ1-1; possibly TRBD1 for D (6 bases). CDR3 length equals 14 residues. The V gene's germline CDR1 is SEHNR and CDR2 FQNEAQ (reference sequence). V shed 3 bases and J shed 4 bases, with 12 bases lying between them. DNA for the CDR3: TGTGCCAGCAGCTTTAGCGAGGGGGTCACTGAAGCTTTCTTT. Amino acids: CASSFSEGVTEAFF.